Shown below are 22 T cell receptor beta chains from a single sample sequenced in a study of cytomegalovirus exposure and HLA in healthy donors. Vbeta (60) and Jbeta (13) primers were used in the PCR. Data came from immunoSEQ multiplex PCR; TCRdb stores just in-frame clones and leaves some out. Seen here are around 190,000 clones, roughly 80% observed once, and the top ten hold roughly 3%. Sequencing was done on a sample of PBMCs. These receptors all come from a woman in her twenties or thirties in good health and CMV-seronegative.

This chain uses TRBV4-1 with TRBJ2-2, with D possibly being TRBD1 (6 bases). V shed 2 bases and J shed 2 bases, with 12 bases lying between them. The CDR3 covers 16 residues. Germline-derived CDR1 and CDR2 are MGHRA and YSYEKL. CDR3 in amino acids: CASSQQQGTNTGELFF. CDR3 in DNA: TGCGCCAGCAGCCAACAGCAGGGGACCAACACCGGGGAGCTGTTTTTT.

This clone was observed once. This rearrangement joins TRBV4-2 to TRBJ2-3, with D possibly TRBD2 on 5 matching bases. The germline V gene encodes CDR1 LGHNA and CDR2 YNFKEQ. The CDR3 is 15 residues long. The germline V and J ends were trimmed by 1 base and 2 bases, with 10 bases remaining between them. Here the CDR3 reads CASSQGAAYTDTQYF. In DNA form, the CDR3 reads TGTGCCAGCAGCCAAGGAGCGGCCTACACAGATACGCAGTATTTT.

This clone was observed a few times. CDR3 loop: CASSDHPTGGMGLDTQYF. CDR3 nucleotides: TGTGCCAGCAGCGATCACCCGACAGGAGGCATGGGGCTAGATACGCAGTATTTT. The J gene is TRBJ2-3, the V gene TRBV7-9; a possible D gene is TRBD1 (6 bases). CDR1 and CDR2 (germline): SEHNR, FQNEAQ (reference sequence). V dropped 5 bases and J dropped 5 bases, with 26 bases sitting between them. This CDR3 spans 18 amino acids.

The chain couples TRBV4-1 to TRBJ1-2; TRBD1 agrees at 7 bases. J was trimmed by 0 bases and V by 1 base; bases with no gene match: 5. From germline, CDR1 is MGHRA and CDR2 YSYEKL. CDR3 size: 16 residues. CDR3 region: CASSQAPGGANYGYTF. The CDR3 DNA reads TGCGCCAGCAGCCAAGCCCCAGGGGGAGCTAACTATGGCTACACCTTC.

This chain uses TRBV5-6 with TRBJ1-6; 7 bases align to TRBD1. V dropped 5 bases and J dropped 8; count of bases not matched to a gene: 7. The CDR3 has 14 residues. Germline values: CDR1 SGHDT, CDR2 YYEEEE. CDR3 coding DNA: TGTGCCAGCAGGCCTAAGGGGGCGTATTCACCCCTCCACTTT. Amino acid sequence: CASRPKGAYSPLHF.

The V gene is TRBV6-1, the J gene TRBJ2-5; 10 nucleotides align to TRBD1. The J call may be mistaken, given a closer DNA end match to TRBJ2-7. The CDR3 runs 14 residues. Germline assignment: CDR1 MNHNS and CDR2 SASEGT. The CDR3 spells CASCHRTGGFEQYF. The CDR3 nucleotides are TGTGCCAGCTGCCACCGGACAGGGGGATTCGAGCAGTACTTC.

In the case of this clone: The germline gene is not matched at one end of the junction; a read error may be the cause. CDR3 in DNA: TGTGCCGGCAGCTTCGGGACTAGCGGGATAGCTGAGCAGTTCTTC. As protein: CAGSFGTSGIAEQFF. This chain links TRBV5-6 with TRBJ2-1, with 13 nucleotides matching TRBD2. This CDR3 is built from 15 residues. Germline lookup yields CDR1 SGHDT and CDR2 YYEEEE.

The genes are TRBV18 and TRBJ2-3; 9 bases agree with TRBD1. Germline loops: CDR1 KGHSH, CDR2 LQKENI. Germline trimming cut 0 bases from V and 3 bases from J; bases unmatched to any gene: 1. This CDR3 has 15 residues. The CDR3 protein is CASSPPGQGTDTQYF. The DNA for the CDR3 is TGTGCCAGCTCACCACCGGGACAGGGTACAGATACGCAGTATTTT.

V and J are TRBV5-1 and TRBJ1-5, with 7 bases aligning to TRBD1. V was pared by 1 base and J by 6 bases, with 4 bases of the junction left unmatched. This CDR3 region has 14 residues. In germline, CDR1 is SGHRS, CDR2 YFSETQ. The CDR3 DNA reads TGCGCCAGCAGCTTGAATCAGGGGGGTCAGCCCCAGCATTTT. Encoded protein: CASSLNQGGQPQHF.

The chain recombines TRBV6-6 with TRBJ1-1, with D tentatively TRBD1 (6 bases). The germline V gene has CDR1 MNHNY and CDR2 SVGAGI (reference sequence). Trimming shortened V by 4 bases and J by 0 bases, and 9 bases separated the two germline ends. CDR3 size: 14 residues. The CDR3 region is CASSSQGMNTEAFF. DNA of the CDR3: TGTGCCAGCAGTTCACAGGGAATGAACACTGAAGCTTTCTTT.

The rearrangement links TRBV19 to TRBJ2-6, with 9 bases matching TRBD1. V trimming: 4 bases; J trimming: 2 bases; junction bases outside the gene matches: 9. This CDR3 has 18 amino acids. The V gene's germline CDR1 is LNHDA and CDR2 SQIVND (reference sequence). CDR3 coding DNA: TGTGCCAGTAGTACCGTAACCGGGACAGGGACTGGGGCCAACGTCCTGACTTTC. It yields the protein CASSTVTGTGTGANVLTF.

The chain couples TRBV9 to TRBJ2-7, with 7 bases lining up with TRBD1. This CDR3 region has 14 residues. CDR1 and CDR2 (germline): SGDLS, YYNGEE. Trimming cost V 0 bases and J 6 bases; bases outside gene matches: 6. For the CDR3, the DNA is TGTGCCAGCAGCGTAGGGCCGGCAGGGGGCGAGCAGTACTTC. Amino acids: CASSVGPAGGEQYF.

A few counts support this clone. A junction boundary mismatches the germline segment, possibly from a read error. This chain uses TRBV18 with TRBJ1-2, with D perhaps TRBD1 (5 bases). Germline V lookup: CDR1 KGHSH, CDR2 LQKENI. This CDR3 contains 14 residues. The CDR3 loop is CASSPFPQQATVSF. CDR3 bases: TGTGCCAGCTCACCGTTCCCCCAACAGGCCACCGTTTCCTTC.

CDR3 protein: CASSSFSLGQGALNTEAFF. CDR3 in DNA: TGCGCCAGCAGCTCATTCTCCCTGGGACAGGGGGCTCTGAACACTGAAGCTTTCTTT. V and J are TRBV5-1 and TRBJ1-1, with 12 bases lining up with TRBD1. The trim removed 3 bases at V and 0 bases at J, leaving 12 bases unmatched. The length of the CDR3 is 19 residues. The germline CDR1 and CDR2 sequences are SGHRS and YFSETQ.

This sequence joins TRBV12-5 and TRBJ1-5; D gene ambiguous. The CDR3 runs 15 residues. Trimming shortened V by 1 base and J by 6 bases, and 13 bases separated the two germline ends. CDR1 and CDR2 from the germline V gene are LGHNT and FRNRAP. CDR3 protein: CASGLGTPRGQPQHF. For the CDR3, the DNA is TGTGCTAGTGGTTTGGGGACCCCGCGGGGTCAGCCCCAGCATTTT.

The chain has TRBV5-4 and TRBJ2-1, with 7 bases identical to TRBD2. This CDR3 region has 16 residues. Trimming took 4 bases from V and 7 from J; bases not matched to a gene: 14. Germline assignment: CDR1 SGHNT and CDR2 YYREEE (reference sequence). The chain's CDR3 is CASSPLRERGSNEQFF. In nucleotides, the CDR3 is TGTGCCAGCAGCCCCTTGCGGGAGCGGGGTTCTAATGAGCAGTTCTTC.

The rearrangement joins TRBV27 to TRBJ2-2; 10 nucleotides agree with TRBD2. V shed 5 bases and J 1 base; nucleotides not matched to a gene: 10. CDR3 length: 18 residues. The germline CDR1 and CDR2 sequences are MNHEY and SMNVEV (reference sequence). The CDR3 DNA follows: TGTGCCAGCAGTCCTCGACTAGCGGGTGGGTGGAACACCGGGGAGCTGTTTTTT. Its translation: CASSPRLAGGWNTGELFF.

This clone was seen a handful of times. V usage is TRBV7-6 and J usage is TRBJ2-5, with D tentatively TRBD1 (6 bases). The germline V and J ends were trimmed by 4 bases and 5 bases, with 11 bases remaining between them. The germline gives CDR1 SGHVS, CDR2 FNYEAQ. CDR3 length: 13 amino acids. The DNA of the CDR3 is TGTGCCAGCAGCTATACAGGGATGGAGACCCAGTACTTC. Translating gives CASSYTGMETQYF. The whole variable domain, filled in from reference TRBV7-6 and TRBJ2-5, reads GAGVSQSPRYKVTKRGQDVALRCDPISGHVSLYWYRQALGQGPEFLTYFNYEAQQDKSGLPNDRFSAERPEGSISTLTIQRTEQRDSAMYRCASSYTGMETQYFGPGTRLLVL.

Comments on this clone: Other DNA sequences in the sample encode the same CDR3. The chain joins TRBV5-1 to TRBJ2-7; 9 bases agree with TRBD1. Losses at the gene ends were 4 bases for V and 4 bases for J; bases not matched to a gene: 6. This CDR3 has 14 residues. From germline, CDR1 is SGHRS and CDR2 YFSETQ. This CDR3 reads CASSLGQGSYEQYF. CDR3 in DNA: TGCGCCAGCAGCCTTGGACAGGGGTCGTACGAGCAGTACTTC.

J is TRBJ2-5 and V is TRBV5-1, with 11 bases fitting TRBD2. Germline V gene lookup returns CDR1 SGHRS and CDR2 YFSETQ. V was clipped by 3 bases and J by 4 bases; unmatched bases: 14. The CDR3 is 18 amino acids. The CDR3 bases are TGCGCCAGCAGCTCCAGCCCGATAGCGGGGGGGCCAGGAGAGACCCAGTACTTC. Its protein is CASSSSPIAGGPGETQYF.

The chain joins TRBV7-3 to TRBJ2-2, with TRBD2 matching over 7 bases. Looked up from germline, CDR1 is SGHTA and CDR2 is FQGTGA. V shed 5 bases, J shed 6 bases, and the junction held 9 bases outside the gene matches. CDR3 length: 15 amino acids. This CDR3 is CASSKLGLEAGELFF. CDR3 DNA: TGTGCCAGCAGCAAACTCGGACTAGAGGCCGGGGAGCTGTTTTTT.

The chain is built from TRBV11-3 and TRBJ2-4; TRBD1 matches at 7 bases. V lost 1 base and J lost 7; bases outside the gene matches: 1. From germline, CDR1 is SGHNT and CDR2 YENEEA. This CDR3 contains 13 residues. The CDR3 nucleotides are TGTGCCAGCAGCTTAGGACAGGGTAACATTCAGTACTTC. This gives the protein CASSLGQGNIQYF.